At least ten counts were recorded for the clone carrying this TCR beta chain. Looked up from germline, CDR1 is SGHAT and CDR2 is FQDESV (reference sequence). V was trimmed by 2 bases and J by 2 bases, leaving 6 bases between them. This CDR3 spans 14 amino acids. In the ophthalmopathy cohort, Clinical Activity Score was at least 3, NOSPECS grade at least 4, and duration under 3 months. This record belongs to a study of T cells in Graves' hyperthyroidism and ophthalmopathy. What was amplified from RNA transcripts were TCR beta CDR3 regions. RT-PCR in the first round (using the HTBI primer set) targeted the TCR CDR3. TCRdb analysed the multiplex PCR reads with MiXCR anew, one entry per CDR3 protein. The sample includes 600,000 or so distinct CDR3 sequences, 13% to 15% of them seen just once.

This chain links TRBV11-1 with TRBJ2-2; unclear D gene. The sequence was obtained from a woman between 18 and 30 years old with Graves' ophthalmopathy. Sequencing input: blood. The DNA for the CDR3 is TGTGCCAGCAGCTTAATGGGAAACACCGGGGAGCTGTTTTTT. It yields the protein CASSLMGNTGELFF.